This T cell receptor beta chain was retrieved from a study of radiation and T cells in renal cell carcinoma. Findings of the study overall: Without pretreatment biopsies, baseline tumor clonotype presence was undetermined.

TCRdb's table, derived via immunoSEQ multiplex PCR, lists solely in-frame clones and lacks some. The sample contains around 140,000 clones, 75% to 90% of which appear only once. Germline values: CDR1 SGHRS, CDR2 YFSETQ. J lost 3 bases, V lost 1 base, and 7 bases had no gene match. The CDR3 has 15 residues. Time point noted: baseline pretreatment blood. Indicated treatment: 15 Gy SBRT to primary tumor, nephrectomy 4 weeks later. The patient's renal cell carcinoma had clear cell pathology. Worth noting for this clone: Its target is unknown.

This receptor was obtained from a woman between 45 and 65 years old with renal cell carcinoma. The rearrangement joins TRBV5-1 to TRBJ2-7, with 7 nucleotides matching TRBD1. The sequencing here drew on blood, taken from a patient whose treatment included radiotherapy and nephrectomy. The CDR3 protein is CASSLQGRQGYEQYF. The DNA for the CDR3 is TGCGCCAGCAGCTTGCAGGGGCGACAGGGCTACGAGCAGTACTTC. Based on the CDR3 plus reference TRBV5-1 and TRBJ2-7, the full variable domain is KAGVTQTPRYLIKTRGQQVTLSCSPISGHRSVSWYQQTPGQGLQFLFEYFSETQRNKGNFPGRFSGRQFSNSRSEMNVSTLELGDSALYLCASSLQGRQGYEQYFGPGTRLTVT.